What follows describes a single T cell receptor beta chain. Sequencing was performed with immunoSEQ multiplex PCR; in TCRdb, only in-frame clones are kept and a portion is missing. Seen here are roughly 180,000 clones, approximately 94% observed once, and the top ten hold more than 1.5%. The data belong to a study of T cell responses to AZD1222 COVID-19 vaccine. Germline CDR1 and CDR2: KGHSH and LQKENI. This CDR3 is 15 amino acids long. Trimming cost V 3 bases and J 5 bases, with 15 bases left between them. This TCR was sampled from an adult who received the AZD1222 COVID-19 vaccine. This chain connects TRBV18 to TRBJ2-3; no definite D call. Sequences were derived from peripheral blood, sampled 28 days after the second AZD1222 dose. The CDR3 bases are TGTGCCAGCTCACCCGGTCGGGCGATTCGAGATACGCAGTATTTT. It codes for CASSPGRAIRDTQYF.